The source of this T cell receptor (beta chain) is a study of human thymus T cells. Study-wide points: Thymic repertoires of unrelated individuals were reported in related research to overlap highly. Thymic as well as blood repertoires seemed to favor certain V and J genes unevenly.

Per the germline V gene, CDR1 is SGHTA and CDR2 is FQGNSA. The V and J ends lost 1 base and 3 bases respectively, with 7 bases between them. The CDR3 totals 13 residues. The data were produced by immunoSEQ multiplex PCR, yet TCRdb's version contains in-frame clones alone and is incomplete. The data contain some 78,000 clones, 96% of them singletons. Resected material from corrective heart surgery provided the thymus tissue analysed. Note on this clone: Its antigen is currently unknown.

The source of this sequence is a boy in the first two years of life with a congenital heart defect but otherwise immunologically healthy. Sequencing input: thymus tissue. The chain employs TRBV7-2 and TRBJ2-7; D is unclear. The chain's CDR3 is CASSLEGIYEQYF. DNA for the CDR3: TGTGCCAGCAGCTTAGAAGGGATCTACGAGCAGTACTTC. Full variable domain (missing parts from reference TRBV7-2 and TRBJ2-7): GAGVSQSPSNKVTEKGKDVELRCDPISGHTALYWYRQSLGQGLEFLIYFQGNSAPDKSGLPSDRFSAERTGGSVSTLTIQRTQQEDSAVYLCASSLEGIYEQYFGPGTRLTVT.